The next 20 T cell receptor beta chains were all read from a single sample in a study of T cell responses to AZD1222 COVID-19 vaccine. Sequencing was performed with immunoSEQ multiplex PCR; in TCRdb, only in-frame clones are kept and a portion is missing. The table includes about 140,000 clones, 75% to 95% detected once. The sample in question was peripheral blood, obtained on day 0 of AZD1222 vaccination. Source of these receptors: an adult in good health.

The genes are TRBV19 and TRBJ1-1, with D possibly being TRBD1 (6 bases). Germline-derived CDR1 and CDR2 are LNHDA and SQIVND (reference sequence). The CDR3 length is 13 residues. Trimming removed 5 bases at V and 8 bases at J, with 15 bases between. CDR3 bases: TGTGCCAGTAGTCCCCAGGGGTTGAGGGAAGCTTTCTTT. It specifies CASSPQGLREAFF. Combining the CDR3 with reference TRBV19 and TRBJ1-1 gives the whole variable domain DGGITQSPKYLFRKEGQNVTLSCEQNLNHDAMYWYRQDPGQGLRLIYYSQIVNDFQKGDIAEGYSVSREKKESFPLTVTSAQKNPTAFYLCASSPQGLREAFFGQGTRLTVV.

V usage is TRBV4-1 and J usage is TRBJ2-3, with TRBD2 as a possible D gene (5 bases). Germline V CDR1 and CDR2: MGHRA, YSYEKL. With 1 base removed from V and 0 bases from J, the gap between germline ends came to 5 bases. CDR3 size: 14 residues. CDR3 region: CASSQAGSTDTQYF. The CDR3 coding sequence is TGCGCCAGCAGCCAAGCGGGGAGCACAGATACGCAGTATTTT.

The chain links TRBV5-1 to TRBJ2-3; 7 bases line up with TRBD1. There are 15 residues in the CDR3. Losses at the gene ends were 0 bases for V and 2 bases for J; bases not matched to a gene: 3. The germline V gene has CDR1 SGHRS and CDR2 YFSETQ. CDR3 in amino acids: CASSLARGPTDTQYF. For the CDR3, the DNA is TGCGCCAGCAGCTTGGCAAGGGGGCCCACAGATACGCAGTATTTT.

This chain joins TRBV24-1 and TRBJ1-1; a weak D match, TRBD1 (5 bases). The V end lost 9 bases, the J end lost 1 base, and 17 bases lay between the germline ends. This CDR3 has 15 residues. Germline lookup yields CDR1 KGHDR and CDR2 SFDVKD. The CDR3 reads CATRGGAQPNTEAFF. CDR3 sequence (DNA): TGTGCCACCCGGGGAGGGGCCCAGCCGAACACTGAAGCTTTCTTT.

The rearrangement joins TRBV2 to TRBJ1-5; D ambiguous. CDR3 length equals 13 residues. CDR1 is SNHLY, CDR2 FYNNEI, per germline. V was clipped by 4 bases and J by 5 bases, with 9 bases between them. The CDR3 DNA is TGTGCCAGCAGTGTGTCACCGGATCAGCCCCAGCATTTT. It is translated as CASSVSPDQPQHF. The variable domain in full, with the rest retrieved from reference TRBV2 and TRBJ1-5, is EPEVTQTPSHQVTQMGQEVILRCVPISNHLYFYWYRQILGQKVEFLVSFYNNEISEKSEIFDDQFSVERPDGSNFTLKIRSTKLEDSAMYFCASSVSPDQPQHFGDGTRLSIL.

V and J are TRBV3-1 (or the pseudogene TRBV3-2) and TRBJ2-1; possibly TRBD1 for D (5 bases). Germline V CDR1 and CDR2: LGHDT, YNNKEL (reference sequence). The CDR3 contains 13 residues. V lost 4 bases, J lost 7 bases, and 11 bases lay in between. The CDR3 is CASSPPSGNEQFF. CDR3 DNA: TGTGCCAGCAGCCCCCCATCAGGGAATGAGCAGTTCTTC.

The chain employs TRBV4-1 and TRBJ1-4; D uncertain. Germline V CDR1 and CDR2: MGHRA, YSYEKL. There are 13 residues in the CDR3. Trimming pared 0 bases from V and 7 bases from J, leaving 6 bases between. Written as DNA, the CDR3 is TGCGCCAGCAGCCAAGAAGTTGGTGAAAAACTGTTTTTT. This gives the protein CASSQEVGEKLFF.

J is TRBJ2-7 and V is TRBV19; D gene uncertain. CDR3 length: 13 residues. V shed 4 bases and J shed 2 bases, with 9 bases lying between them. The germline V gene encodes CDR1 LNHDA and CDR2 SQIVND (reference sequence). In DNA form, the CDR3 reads TGTGCCAGTAGTACTAGGCAGGCCTACGAGCAGTACTTC. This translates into CASSTRQAYEQYF.

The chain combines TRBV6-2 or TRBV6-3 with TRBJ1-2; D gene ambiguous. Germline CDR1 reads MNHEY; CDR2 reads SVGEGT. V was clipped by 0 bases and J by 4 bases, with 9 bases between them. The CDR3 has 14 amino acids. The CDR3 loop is CASSYSIPRYGYTF. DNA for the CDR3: TGTGCCAGCAGTTACTCCATCCCCCGCTATGGCTACACCTTC.

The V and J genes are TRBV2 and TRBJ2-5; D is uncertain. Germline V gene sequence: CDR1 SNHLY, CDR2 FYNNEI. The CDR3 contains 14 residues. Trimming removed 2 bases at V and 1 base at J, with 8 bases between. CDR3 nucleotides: TGTGCCAGCAGTGAACCTAGAGGCCAAGAGACCCAGTACTTC. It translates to CASSEPRGQETQYF.

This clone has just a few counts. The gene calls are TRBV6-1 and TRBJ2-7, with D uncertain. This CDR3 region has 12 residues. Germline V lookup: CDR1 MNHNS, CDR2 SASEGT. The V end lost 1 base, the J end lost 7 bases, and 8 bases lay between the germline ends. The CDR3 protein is CASSEGRREQYF. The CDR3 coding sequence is TGTGCCAGCAGTGAAGGTAGGCGTGAGCAGTACTTC.

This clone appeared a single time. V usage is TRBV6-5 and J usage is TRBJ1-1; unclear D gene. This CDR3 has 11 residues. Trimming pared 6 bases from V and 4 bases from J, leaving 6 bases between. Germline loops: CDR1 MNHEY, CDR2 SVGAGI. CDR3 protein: CASSSTTEAFF. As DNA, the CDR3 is TGTGCCAGCAGCAGTACCACTGAAGCTTTCTTT.

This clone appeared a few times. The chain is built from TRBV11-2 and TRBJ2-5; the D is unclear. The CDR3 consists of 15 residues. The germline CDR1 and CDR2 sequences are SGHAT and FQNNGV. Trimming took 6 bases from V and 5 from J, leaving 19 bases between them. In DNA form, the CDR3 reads TGTGCCAGCAGTCGACTCGGCAGCGCGCAGGAGACCCAGTACTTC. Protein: CASSRLGSAQETQYF.

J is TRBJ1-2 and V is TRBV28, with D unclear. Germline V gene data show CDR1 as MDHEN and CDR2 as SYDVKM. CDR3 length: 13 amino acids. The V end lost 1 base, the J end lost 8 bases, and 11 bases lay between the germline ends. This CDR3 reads CASSLLKPGGYTF. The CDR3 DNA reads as TGTGCCAGCAGTTTATTGAAACCTGGGGGCTACACCTTC.

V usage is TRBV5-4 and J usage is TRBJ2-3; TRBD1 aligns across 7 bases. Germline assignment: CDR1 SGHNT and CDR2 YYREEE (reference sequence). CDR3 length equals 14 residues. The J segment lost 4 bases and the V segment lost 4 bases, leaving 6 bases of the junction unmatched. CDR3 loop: CASSIRQGPDTQYF. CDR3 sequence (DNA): TGTGCCAGCAGCATACGACAGGGACCAGATACGCAGTATTTT.

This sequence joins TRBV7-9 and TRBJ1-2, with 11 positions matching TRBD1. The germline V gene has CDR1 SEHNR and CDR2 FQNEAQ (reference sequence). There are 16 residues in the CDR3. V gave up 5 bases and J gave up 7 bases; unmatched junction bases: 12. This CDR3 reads CASSPGEGTGGSGYTF. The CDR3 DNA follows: TGTGCCAGCAGCCCAGGGGAAGGGACAGGGGGTTCTGGCTACACCTTC.

The DNA for the CDR3 is TGTGCCAGTAGTAATAATCCCAGGGGGCGGAATGAAAAACTGTTTTTT. Its protein is CASSNNPRGRNEKLFF. The genes are TRBV19 and TRBJ1-4; 8 nucleotides line up with TRBD1. J lost 5 bases, V lost 4 bases, and 9 bases had no gene match. The CDR3 has 16 amino acids. Per the germline V gene, CDR1 is LNHDA and CDR2 is SQIVND (reference sequence).

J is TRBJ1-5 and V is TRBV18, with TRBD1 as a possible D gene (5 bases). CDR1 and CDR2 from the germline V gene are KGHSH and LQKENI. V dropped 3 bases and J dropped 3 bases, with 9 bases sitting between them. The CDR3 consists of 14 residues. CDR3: CASSPLGTNQPQHF. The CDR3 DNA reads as TGTGCCAGCTCACCGTTAGGGACCAATCAGCCCCAGCATTTT.

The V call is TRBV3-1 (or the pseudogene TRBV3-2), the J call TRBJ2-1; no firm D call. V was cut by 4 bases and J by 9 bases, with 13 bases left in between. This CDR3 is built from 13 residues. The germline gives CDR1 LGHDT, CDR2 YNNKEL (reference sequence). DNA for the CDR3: TGTGCCAGCAGCCCCTCAAGGGCCATTGAGCAGTTCTTC. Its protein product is CASSPSRAIEQFF.

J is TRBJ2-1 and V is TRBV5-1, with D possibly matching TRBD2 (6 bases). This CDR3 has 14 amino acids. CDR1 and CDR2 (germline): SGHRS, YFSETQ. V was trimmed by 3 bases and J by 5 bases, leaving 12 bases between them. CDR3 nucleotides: TGCGCCAGCAGCTCTCTAGCGCGAAACAATGAGCAGTTCTTC. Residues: CASSSLARNNEQFF.